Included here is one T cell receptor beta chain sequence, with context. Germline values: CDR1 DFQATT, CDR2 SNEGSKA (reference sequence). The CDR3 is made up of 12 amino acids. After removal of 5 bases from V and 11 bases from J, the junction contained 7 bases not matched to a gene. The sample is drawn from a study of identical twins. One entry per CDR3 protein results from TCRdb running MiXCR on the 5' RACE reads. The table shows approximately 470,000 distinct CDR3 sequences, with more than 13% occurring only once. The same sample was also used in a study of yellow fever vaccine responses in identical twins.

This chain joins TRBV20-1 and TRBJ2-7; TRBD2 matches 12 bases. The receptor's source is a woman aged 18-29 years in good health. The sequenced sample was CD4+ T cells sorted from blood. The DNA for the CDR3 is TGCAGTGCTCTCACTAGCGGGAGGACCGAGTACTTC. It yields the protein CSALTSGRTEYF.